The clone carrying this T cell receptor (beta chain) was found once. This CDR3 spans 13 amino acids. Germline lookup yields CDR1 MNHNS and CDR2 SASEGT. V was pared by 6 bases and J by 2 bases, with 10 bases between. Amplification targeted the TCR beta CDR3 regions, with RNA transcripts as the source material. Second-round multiplex PCR followed a first-round RT-PCR using HTBI primers. TCRdb re-called the multiplex PCR reads through MiXCR, storing one row per CDR3 protein. The table lists 150,000 to 200,000 distinct CDR3 sequences, 35% to 50% of them singletons. Ophthalmopathy donors were characterized by moderate-to-severe activity, CAS of at least 3, NOSPECS of at least 4, and duration under 3 months. The starting material, more than 8.5 ml of fresh peripheral blood, provided the PBMCs. This sample was included in a study of Graves' ophthalmopathy and Graves' hyperthyroidism.

The chain couples TRBV6-1 to TRBJ1-2; no clear D gene. The material sequenced was peripheral blood. The TCR was taken from a man aged 25-45 years with Graves' ophthalmopathy. CDR3 sequence: CASRIAVNYGYTF. The CDR3 DNA follows: TGTGCCAGCAGGATTGCAGTGAACTATGGCTACACCTTC.